This T cell receptor (beta chain) originates from a study of blood T cell repertoires in COVID-19 (dated by TCRdb to 2018 to 2020). Study-level background: The collaborator samples originated in the United States, Italy and Spain and spanned the acute and convalescent phases of COVID-19. The repertoires were released in a freely available public database intended as a resource for research on the immune response to SARS-CoV-2. The dataset comprised deeply sampled blood TCRbeta repertoires from subjects exposed to, actively infected with, or recovered from COVID-19. A de-identified subject ID, COVID-19 status, age in years and sex were almost always included in the sample metadata. The prospective study material was composed of cDNA or gDNA derived from T cells, B-cell-depleted T cells, or PBMCs. The samples were drawn from two sources: the first 160 participants of the ongoing ImmuneRACE study, and 1,000 to 1,500 subjects contributed by 6 global collaborators. Where available, HLA class I and class II types were obtained from metadata supplied by the sample provider rather than from assay-based typing.

The full study reports these points: Clinical and demographic metadata were provided uncurated, with the amount varying by source and participant.

As regards this clone: It has no known antigen specificity. Qualities for individual bases were not recorded, and no much larger clone is one base off.

The collaborating institutions used their own protocols to collect whole blood in K2EDTA tubes. Collaborator samples were shipped for TCRbeta analysis as frozen whole blood, isolated PBMCs, or DNA extracted from either sample type. Trimming removed 3 bases from V and 4 bases from J, leaving 15 bases between the germline ends. Its CDR3 holds 15 amino acids, cysteine through phenylalanine. The entry retains the CDR3 DNA only, 45 bases that are in frame from base 1. From the germline V gene, CDR1 is KGHSH and CDR2 is LQKENI. The immunoSEQ Assay, a bias-controlled multiplex PCR, was used to amplify TCRbeta CDR3 regions from genomic DNA. In the original analysis: Nucleated cell counts per sample were estimated from amplification of reference gene primers within the assay. To quantify the absolute abundance of each unique TCRbeta CDR3 rearrangement, sequence reads were collapsed and filtered. For each sample, productive Simpson clonality was calculated as the square root of Simpson's diversity index over productive rearrangements. TCRdb limited this immuneACCESS table to in-frame rearrangements with V and J called. A share of clones is missing; checked studies link under half to unresolved V genes, and the rest is unexplained. V, J and clone size reflect that table, while D and trimming were determined from the DNA. Here the sample has some 290,000 clones; around 81% occur a single time. Jointly, the top ten make up less than 3% of the sample.

The chain couples TRBV18 to TRBJ2-5; TRBD1 could be the D gene, as 7 bases match. Material: peripheral blood. This clonotype originated in an older woman with active or convalescent COVID-19. The CDR3 has the sequence CASSPATGRRETQYF. The sequenced DNA is TGTGCCAGCTCACCGGCGACAGGGAGGAGAGAGACCCAGTACTTC.